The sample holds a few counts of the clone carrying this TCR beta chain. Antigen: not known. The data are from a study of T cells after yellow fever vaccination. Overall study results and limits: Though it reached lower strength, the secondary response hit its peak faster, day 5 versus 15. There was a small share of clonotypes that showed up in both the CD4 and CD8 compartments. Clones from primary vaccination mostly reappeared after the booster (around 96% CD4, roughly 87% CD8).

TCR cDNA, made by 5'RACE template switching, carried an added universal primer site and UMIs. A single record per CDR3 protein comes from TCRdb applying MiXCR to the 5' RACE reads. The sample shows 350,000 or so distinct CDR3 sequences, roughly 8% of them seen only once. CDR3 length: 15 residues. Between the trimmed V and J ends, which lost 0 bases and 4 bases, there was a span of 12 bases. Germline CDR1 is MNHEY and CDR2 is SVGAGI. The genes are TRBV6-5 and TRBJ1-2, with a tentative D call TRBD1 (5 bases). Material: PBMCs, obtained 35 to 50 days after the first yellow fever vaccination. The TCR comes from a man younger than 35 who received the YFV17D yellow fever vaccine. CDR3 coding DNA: TGTGCCAGCAGTTACTCGACGGCAGGGAGCTATGGCTACACCTTC. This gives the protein CASSYSTAGSYGYTF.